This entry describes one T cell receptor beta chain. The data were obtained in a study of blood T cell repertoires in COVID-19. Produced via immunoSEQ multiplex PCR; TCRdb's table is partial and in-frame only. The table records some 310,000 clones, roughly 89% of them present only once. Germline CDR1 LGHNA, CDR2 YSLEER. Between the trimmed V and J ends, which lost 5 bases and 4 bases, there was a span of 15 bases. The CDR3 sequence is 15 residues long. The TCR was taken from a woman in her 30s who had recovered from COVID-19. Sequenced material: PBMCs or T cells enriched from blood (not recorded which). The chain has TRBV4-3 and TRBJ2-1; weak D call: TRBD2 (7 bases). This CDR3 reads CASSLGGGPYNEQFF. In DNA form, the CDR3 reads TGCGCCAGCAGCTTAGGGGGGGGACCTTACAATGAGCAGTTCTTC.